What follows are 32 T cell receptor beta chains derived from one specimen sequenced in a study of cytomegalovirus exposure and HLA in healthy donors (dated by TCRdb to 2016 to 2017). Receptor libraries were prepared by the immunoSEQ multiplex PCR assay. The multiplex PCR relied on a mix of 60 forward primers for TCR Vbeta segments and 13 reverse primers for TCR Jbeta segments. In TCRdb, the immuneACCESS table is reduced to in-frame sequences with V and J assigned. These tables do not hold every clone; where another copy was compared, an unresolved V gene accounts for under half, and the others remain unexplained. The table for this sample lists about 120,000 clones; around 72% of them were counted only once. The ten largest clones capture approximately 8.2% of the sample. The sequenced material came from PBMCs. The receptors shown here come from a woman between 40 and 50 years old in good health and CMV-seropositive.

In this sample, this clone turned up once. The gene calls are TRBV19 and TRBJ2-3; 8 nucleotides align to TRBD2. After removal of 1 base from V and 2 bases from J, the junction contained 14 bases not matched to a gene. The CDR3 runs 19 residues. Germline CDR1 is LNHDA and CDR2 is SQIVND (reference sequence). For the CDR3, the DNA is TGTGCCAGTAGTATAGTTACCTATGCGACTAGCGAGGACACAGATACGCAGTATTTT. It specifies CASSIVTYATSEDTDTQYF.

This chain links TRBV25-1 with TRBJ2-5; 10 bases align to TRBD2. The CDR3 consists of 18 residues. J was trimmed by 5 bases and V by 2 bases; bases with no gene match: 14. The germline V gene encodes CDR1 MGHDK and CDR2 SYGVNS. CDR3 nucleotides: TGTGCCAGCAGTGAACTCCTACTAGCGGGGAAAACGGTGGAGACCCAGTACTTC. Translation gives CASSELLLAGKTVETQYF.

The chain uses TRBV18 and TRBJ1-2; possible D gene TRBD1, 5 bases. Germline V gives CDR1 KGHSH, CDR2 LQKENI. Trimming took off 3 bases at V and 2 bases at J, with 10 bases between the two ends. This CDR3 is built from 14 residues. In DNA, the CDR3 is TGTGCCAGCTCACCGTCGACAGACAACTATGGCTACACCTTC. This encodes CASSPSTDNYGYTF.

This chain connects TRBV20-1 to TRBJ1-4; D is uncertain. Trimming left V 0 bases short and J 8 bases short, with 4 bases between. The CDR3 loop spans 11 amino acids. Germline V gene data show CDR1 as DFQATT and CDR2 as SNEGSKA (reference sequence). The CDR3 bases are TGCAGTGCTAGAGATCAAGAAAAACTGTTTTTT. Amino acid sequence: CSARDQEKLFF.

The chain joins TRBV7-9 to TRBJ2-3, with 9 bases aligning to TRBD2. CDR1 SEHNR and CDR2 FQNEAQ come from the germline V gene (reference sequence). The CDR3 extends over 15 amino acids. The V gene end was trimmed by 5 bases and the J gene end by 9 bases; junction bases not matched to a gene: 12. The CDR3 DNA reads as TGTGCCAGCAGCGCAGCGGGGGGAAACACAGGGACGCAGTATTTT. Residues: CASSAAGGNTGTQYF.

This clone has just a few counts. The CDR3 spells CASSEVSGGRTDTQYF. In DNA form, the CDR3 reads TGTGCCAGCAGCGAGGTTAGCGGGGGGCGCACAGATACGCAGTATTTT. The rearrangement uses TRBV7-2 and TRBJ2-3; 10 bases map to TRBD2. The CDR3 is made up of 16 amino acids. Germline assignment: CDR1 SGHTA and CDR2 FQGNSA. V lost 5 bases and J lost 1; bases outside the gene matches: 6.

The chain carries TRBV25-1 and TRBJ2-3; 8 bases map to TRBD2. The V gene's germline CDR1 is MGHDK and CDR2 SYGVNS. Trimming cost V 7 bases and J 2 bases; bases outside gene matches: 8. The CDR3 contains 15 residues. The CDR3 coding sequence is TGTGCCAGCACCCTCACTAGCGGCCCCACAGATACGCAGTATTTT. This codes for CASTLTSGPTDTQYF.

On this clone: This probably arose from a read error, given a far larger clone one base away. Other nucleotide sequences in the sample specify the same CDR3. The gene calls are TRBV13 and TRBJ2-3; D is unclear. CDR1 is PRHDT, CDR2 FYEKMQ, per germline (reference sequence). The germline V and J ends were trimmed by 5 bases and 1 base, with 13 bases remaining between them. The CDR3 runs 15 residues. The DNA for the CDR3 is TGTGCCAGCAGCCCGACACTCGGTGGCACAGATACGCAGTATTTT. Its protein is CASSPTLGGTDTQYF.

The CDR3 DNA is TGTGCCAGCAGCTCCTGGACAGGCCTCTCCTACGAGCAGTACTTC. Encoded protein: CASSSWTGLSYEQYF. The rearrangement uses TRBV7-2 and TRBJ2-7; 7 nucleotides match TRBD1. The CDR3 has 15 residues. Germline trimming cut 4 bases from V and 0 bases from J; bases unmatched to any gene: 6. Germline CDR1 is SGHTA and CDR2 is FQGNSA.

The V call is TRBV4-1, the J call TRBJ2-1; a weak D match, TRBD2 (6 bases). Per germline, CDR1 MGHRA and CDR2 YSYEKL. The length of the CDR3 is 17 residues. Trimming took 7 bases from V and 2 from J, leaving 21 bases between them. The CDR3 coding sequence is TGCGCCAGCACCTCAGGCCCTGGAACTAGCACCTACAATGAGCAGTTCTTC. It specifies CASTSGPGTSTYNEQFF.

The rearrangement uses TRBV7-9 and TRBJ2-7; weak D call: TRBD2 (6 bases). The CDR3 loop spans 17 amino acids. Trimming left V 1 base short and J 4 bases short, with 20 bases between. Per germline, CDR1 SEHNR and CDR2 FQNEAQ (reference sequence). CDR3 bases: TGTGCCAGCAGCTTAGGCCCTTCGTGGGGGGTAGGGTACGAGCAGTACTTC. Protein: CASSLGPSWGVGYEQYF. Complete variable domain (other parts from reference TRBV7-9 and TRBJ2-7): DTGVSQNPRHKITKRGQNVTFRCDPISEHNRLYWYRQTLGQGPEFLTYFQNEAQLEKSRLLSDRFSAERPKGSFSTLEIQRTEQGDSAMYLCASSLGPSWGVGYEQYFGPGTRLTVT.

V and J are TRBV5-1 and TRBJ2-5, with D possibly matching TRBD2 (5 bases). The germline CDR1 and CDR2 sequences are SGHRS and YFSETQ. V gave up 2 bases and J gave up 3 bases, with 8 bases separating them. The CDR3 sequence is 13 residues long. CDR3 sequence reads: CASSFGNKETQYF. CDR3 sequence (DNA): TGCGCCAGCAGCTTCGGGAATAAAGAGACCCAGTACTTC. The complete variable domain, with remaining parts taken from reference TRBV5-1 and TRBJ2-5, reads KAGVTQTPRYLIKTRGQQVTLSCSPISGHRSVSWYQQTPGQGLQFLFEYFSETQRNKGNFPGRFSGRQFSNSRSEMNVSTLELGDSALYLCASSFGNKETQYFGPGTRLLVL.

The V gene is TRBV29-1, the J gene TRBJ2-7; 9 nucleotides match TRBD1. This CDR3 is built from 11 residues. CDR1 and CDR2 (germline): SQVTM, ANQGSEA. V lost 7 bases to trimming and J lost 5 bases; unmatched junction nucleotides: 3. The CDR3 DNA is TGCAGCGGATGGACAGGGGACGAGCAGTACTTC. Translation gives CSGWTGDEQYF.

The CDR3 region has the DNA TGTGCCAGCAGTTACTCGGGACAGGGAAACAACGAGCAGTACTTC. Translating it yields CASSYSGQGNNEQYF. J is TRBJ2-7 and V is TRBV6-5, with 9 bases aligning to TRBD1. The CDR3 spans 15 residues. Germline-derived CDR1 and CDR2 are MNHEY and SVGAGI. With V trimmed by 0 bases and J by 5 bases, 5 bases remained unmatched.

The V gene is TRBV19, the J gene TRBJ1-2; D may be TRBD1 (6 bases). V shed 10 bases and J shed 5 bases, with 17 bases lying between them. Germline values: CDR1 LNHDA, CDR2 SQIVND (reference sequence). The CDR3 runs 13 residues. The CDR3 is CATKGGTSYGYTF. CDR3 sequence (DNA): TGTGCCACGAAGGGGGGGACATCTTATGGCTACACCTTC.

This clone was seen more than once but under ten times. The rearrangement joins TRBV5-8 to TRBJ1-2; D is unclear. The CDR3 consists of 14 residues. The V gene lost 1 base and the J gene lost 0 bases, with 7 bases spanning the gap. Germline V gene sequence: CDR1 SGHTS, CDR2 YDEGEE. CDR3 in amino acids: CASSLILPNYGYTF. Here the CDR3 DNA reads TGTGCCAGCAGCTTGATTCTCCCTAACTATGGCTACACCTTC.

The chain employs TRBV5-1 and TRBJ1-1; D ambiguous. From germline, CDR1 is SGHRS and CDR2 YFSETQ. V was trimmed by 6 bases and J by 8 bases, leaving 8 bases between them. The CDR3 spans 10 residues. The CDR3: CASKPTEAFF. The CDR3 nucleotides are TGCGCCAGCAAGCCCACCGAAGCTTTCTTT.

The rearrangement links TRBV2 to TRBJ2-1, with 8 bases that match TRBD2. Trimming cost V 4 bases and J 8 bases; bases outside gene matches: 19. The CDR3 has 18 residues. Germline assignment: CDR1 SNHLY and CDR2 FYNNEI. The CDR3 DNA reads as TGTGCCAGCAGTGGGGAGAGACTAGCGAGTCGCCCGGTATATGAGCAGTTCTTC. This encodes CASSGERLASRPVYEQFF.

This chain connects TRBV2 to TRBJ1-6, with 8 bases identical to TRBD1. CDR1 and CDR2 from the germline V gene are SNHLY and FYNNEI. Germline trimming cut 7 bases from V and 10 bases from J; bases unmatched to any gene: 6. CDR3 size: 13 residues. This CDR3 reads CASIGQGLSPLHF. As DNA, the CDR3 is TGTGCCAGCATCGGACAGGGCCTCTCACCCCTCCACTTT.

The chain has TRBV6-5 and TRBJ1-1, with D possibly being TRBD1 (6 bases). The CDR3 consists of 11 residues. Germline CDR1 is MNHEY and CDR2 is SVGAGI. With 2 bases removed from V and 8 bases from J, the gap between germline ends came to 6 bases. The DNA for the CDR3 is TGTGCCAGCAGTTACCAGGGGGAAGCTTTCTTT. The encoded protein is CASSYQGEAFF.

This clone is a singleton in its sample. The rearrangement links TRBV9 to TRBJ1-5; D is perhaps TRBD1 (5 bases). V lost 4 bases to trimming and J lost 4 bases, with 15 bases between them. The CDR3 loop spans 15 amino acids. Germline V gives CDR1 SGDLS, CDR2 YYNGEE. The CDR3 here is CASSPTDRKNQPQHF. The CDR3 DNA follows: TGTGCCAGCAGCCCGACTGACAGAAAGAATCAGCCCCAGCATTTT. The whole variable domain, filled in from reference TRBV9 and TRBJ1-5, reads DSGVTQTPKHLITATGQRVTLRCSPRSGDLSVYWYQQSLDQGLQFLIQYYNGEERAKGNILERFSAQQFPDLHSELNLSSLELGDSALYFCASSPTDRKNQPQHFGDGTRLSIL.

The genes are TRBV2 and TRBJ1-4; D is undetermined. The V end lost 6 bases, the J end lost 7 bases, and 9 bases lay between the germline ends. The CDR3 covers 12 residues. Germline assignment: CDR1 SNHLY and CDR2 FYNNEI. CDR3 sequence: CASRGDLEKLFF. The CDR3 nucleotides read TGTGCCAGCAGGGGAGACCTTGAAAAACTGTTTTTT.

This chain connects TRBV5-6 to TRBJ1-1; 8 bases line up with TRBD1. The CDR3 is 14 residues long. Germline V CDR1 and CDR2: SGHDT, YYEEEE. Trimming took 0 bases from V and 11 from J; bases not matched to a gene: 9. CDR3 in DNA: TGTGCCAGCAGCTTGGGAACAGGGGGTTTTGGGGCTTTCTTT. Its translation is CASSLGTGGFGAFF.

The chain links TRBV7-8 to TRBJ1-2, with 10 nucleotides matching TRBD1. This CDR3 comprises 15 residues. Unmatched junction bases numbered 8, after V lost 4 bases and J lost 6 bases. CDR1 is SGHVS, CDR2 FQNEAQ, per germline. DNA of the CDR3: TGTGCCAGCAGCTCCTTGGGACAGGGGATGGATGGCTACACCTTC. This sequence encodes CASSSLGQGMDGYTF.

V usage is TRBV6-5 and J usage is TRBJ1-2, with TRBD1 identical over 8 bases. The V gene's germline CDR1 is MNHEY and CDR2 SVGAGI. The CDR3 covers 14 residues. Trimming removed 6 bases from V and 4 bases from J; junction bases left unmatched: 7. The CDR3 reads CASSLTGATYGYTF. CDR3 in DNA: TGTGCCAGCAGCCTGACAGGGGCTACCTATGGCTACACCTTC.

In nucleotides, the CDR3 is TGTGCCAGCTCACCGGGACAGGGATTATCCGAGCAGTACTTC. This encodes CASSPGQGLSEQYF. This chain uses TRBV18 with TRBJ2-7; 9 bases align to TRBD1. Germline CDR1 is KGHSH and CDR2 is LQKENI. V trimming: 3 bases; J trimming: 6 bases; junction bases outside the gene matches: 6. CDR3 length: 14 residues.

The V call is TRBV5-6, the J call TRBJ2-2, with D possibly TRBD1 on 5 matching bases. Germline CDR1 is SGHDT and CDR2 is YYEEEE. Between the trimmed V and J ends, which lost 0 bases and 3 bases, there was a span of 12 bases. The CDR3 consists of 16 residues. This CDR3 is CASSLGPGMDTGELFF. The CDR3 nucleotides read TGTGCCAGCAGCTTGGGTCCAGGGATGGACACCGGGGAGCTGTTTTTT.

The V call is TRBV6-5, the J call TRBJ2-5; 13 nucleotides match TRBD2. The trim removed 7 bases at V and 2 bases at J, leaving 4 bases unmatched. CDR3 length: 15 residues. Germline assignment: CDR1 MNHEY and CDR2 SVGAGI. The CDR3 coding sequence is TGTGCCAGCACCCCGGGACTAGCGGGGCAAGAGACCCAGTACTTC. It encodes CASTPGLAGQETQYF.

The rearrangement uses TRBV5-4 and TRBJ2-3, with a tentative D call TRBD1 (5 bases). The V gene's germline CDR1 is SGHNT and CDR2 YYREEE (reference sequence). The CDR3 extends over 11 amino acids. Between the trimmed V and J ends, which lost 0 bases and 9 bases, there was a span of 5 bases. DNA of the CDR3: TGTGCCAGCAGCTTGGAGGGGACGCAGTATTTT. As protein: CASSLEGTQYF.

This clone has a single count. The rearrangement links TRBV15 to TRBJ2-3; D is possibly TRBD2 (5 bases). CDR1 LNHNV and CDR2 YYDKDF come from the germline V gene (reference sequence). The germline V and J ends were trimmed by 8 bases and 3 bases, with 18 bases remaining between them. The CDR3 is made up of 15 amino acids. The CDR3 loop is CATSLLARKTDTQYF. CDR3 nucleotide sequence: TGTGCCACCTCTCTTCTAGCACGAAAGACAGATACGCAGTATTTT.

V usage is TRBV2 and J usage is TRBJ1-5; no clear D gene. Germline V gene sequence: CDR1 SNHLY, CDR2 FYNNEI. The CDR3 loop spans 13 amino acids. Trimming cost V 6 bases and J 3 bases, with 9 bases left between them. The CDR3 is CASSVQNNQPQHF. CDR3 bases: TGTGCCAGCAGCGTACAGAACAATCAGCCCCAGCATTTT.

This clone occurred a few times. The sample contains more than one DNA sequence encoding this CDR3. This chain connects TRBV29-1 to TRBJ1-4, with D hard to call. Trimming took off 4 bases at V and 3 bases at J, with 24 bases between the two ends. From germline, CDR1 is SQVTM and CDR2 ANQGSEA. CDR3 length equals 18 residues. The CDR3 DNA sequence: TGCAGCGTTGTTGTTCGTATTCAGGCTCTGGGTGCTAATGAAAAACTGTTTTTT. Its protein is CSVVVRIQALGANEKLFF.